The sequence of this TCR beta chain was determined in a study of PD-L1 blockade in urothelial cancer. Overall study context: Investigators checked blood 3 weeks (second dose) and 6 weeks after treatment start.

J lost 0 bases, V lost 7 bases, and 6 bases had no gene match. CDR1 is SNHLY, CDR2 FYNNEI, per germline. This CDR3 spans 15 amino acids. Assay used: immunoSEQ multiplex PCR; TCRdb lists only in-frame clones, some missing. Of some 35,000 clones in the sample, 70% to 85% were seen once. Worth noting for this clone: Its antigen is not known.

Study-level results: Tumor-associated clones in the blood of durable-benefit patients grew more at 3 weeks.

The clonotype comes from a man between 60 and 75 years old with urothelial cancer. The chain uses TRBV2 and TRBJ1-1; TRBD1 aligns across 9 bases. The sample consisted of PBMCs, taken around atezolizumab (anti-PD-L1) treatment. CDR3 DNA sequence: TGTGCCAGCAACACCGGGACAGGGATGAACACTGAAGCTTTCTTT. Encoded protein: CASNTGTGMNTEAFF. The whole variable domain, remainder taken from reference TRBV2 and TRBJ1-1, is EPEVTQTPSHQVTQMGQEVILRCVPISNHLYFYWYRQILGQKVEFLVSFYNNEISEKSEIFDDQFSVERPDGSNFTLKIRSTKLEDSAMYFCASNTGTGMNTEAFFGQGTRLTVV.